This T cell receptor beta chain is drawn from a study of OX40 agonist ivuxolimab in advanced cancers. Study background: Ivuxolimab, an agonist antibody against OX40 (CD134), was given to patients. Ivuxolimab was administered intravenously to patients at 0.01 to 10 mg/kg every 2 weeks. Patients achieving partial responses numbered three: one hepatocellular carcinoma case and two cutaneous melanoma cases. Overall study findings and caveats: Among T cells, CD8+ cells averaged more expanded clones than CD4+ cells.

With respect to this clone: The antigen is undetermined.

Assay used: immunoSEQ multiplex PCR; TCRdb lists only in-frame clones, some missing. The profile shows around 35,000 clones, 81% of them singletons. Germline loops: CDR1 LGHNT, CDR2 FRNRAP. This CDR3 comprises 13 residues. J lost 5 bases, V lost 6 bases, and 4 bases had no gene match. The V gene is TRBV12-5, the J gene TRBJ2-5; 9 bases match TRBD1. The specimen was CD4+ or CD8+ T cells sorted from blood, collected in a trial of the OX40 agonist ivuxolimab. The TCR was taken from an adult with an advanced solid tumor such as melanoma, head and neck, liver or kidney cancer. The CDR3 DNA follows: TGTGCTAGTGGGCGGACAGGGGAGGAGACCCAGTACTTC. Translated, it gives CASGRTGEETQYF.